The TCR beta chain under discussion was sequenced for a study of T cell responses to AZD1222 COVID-19 vaccine. V lost 0 bases and J 1 base, leaving 6 bases between the germline ends. The CDR3 loop spans 14 amino acids. Germline CDR1 and CDR2: LGHNA and YSLEER. Profiling relied on immunoSEQ multiplex PCR, and the TCRdb table lists in-frame clones only, not all of them. The table has 150,000 to 200,000 clones, under 95% seen once. This clonotype was sampled from an adult who received the AZD1222 COVID-19 vaccine. Material: peripheral blood, obtained 28 days after the second AZD1222 dose. The chain joins TRBV4-3 to TRBJ1-1; no firm D call. CDR3 region: CASSQDRTNTEAFF. The CDR3 coding sequence is TGCGCCAGCAGCCAAGATAGGACGAACACTGAAGCTTTCTTT.